The 29 T cell receptor beta chains below were found in one sample sequenced in a study of CD8+CD57+ T cells in acquired aplastic anemia. For CDR3 and TCR beta VDJ profiling, genomic DNA was the template used. Each CDR3 protein is one row after TCRdb ran MiXCR on the reads. The table has around 68,000 distinct CDR3 sequences, around half seen once. The specimen was sorted CD4+, CD8+, or CD8+CD57+ T cells (not recorded which) from PBMCs. These receptors were collected from a human donor in good health, serving as a control.

This clonotype has a count of ten or more. The CDR3 bases are TGTGCCAGCAGTTTAGATCCCCCCATTGGGGGGGCTTCCTACAATGAGCAGTTCTTC. Its translation: CASSLDPPIGGASYNEQFF. The chain employs TRBV12-3 or TRBV12-4 and TRBJ2-1; a possible D gene is TRBD2 (7 bases). Trimming shortened V by 1 base and J by 1 base, and 20 bases separated the two germline ends. This CDR3 comprises 19 residues.

In this sample, this clonotype turned up many times. The rearrangement uses TRBV7-1 and TRBJ2-1, with 13 bases that match TRBD2. TRBV7-1 qualifies as an ORF whose function is uncertain. Unmatched junction bases numbered 12, after V lost 2 bases and J lost 2 bases. The CDR3 loop spans 20 amino acids. The CDR3 DNA is TGTGCCAGCAGCTCAAACAGGGGCCCGGGACTAGCGGGGACCTACAATGAGCAGTTCTTC. The encoded protein is CASSSNRGPGLAGTYNEQFF.

This clonotype was detected many times. The CDR3: CASSEDPGSNQPQHF. CDR3 nucleotides: TGTGCCAGCAGTGAAGACCCGGGTAGCAATCAGCCCCAGCATTTT. The chain joins TRBV6-1 to TRBJ1-5, with unresolved D. Looked up from germline, CDR1 is MNHNS and CDR2 is SASEGT. The CDR3 runs to 15 residues. The ends were cut back, 1 base at V and 0 bases at J, with 7 bases in the middle.

This clonotype was observed a few times. V and J are TRBV28 and TRBJ1-1; D is undetermined. Per germline, CDR1 MDHEN and CDR2 SYDVKM. The length of the CDR3 is 14 residues. Trimming stripped 8 bases from V and 1 base from J, with 14 bases between. The CDR3 DNA is TGTGCCAGCTCTGGGCTACAGAAGAACACTGAAGCTTTCTTT. As protein: CASSGLQKNTEAFF.

This clonotype was observed at least ten times. The chain employs TRBV11-2 and TRBJ2-1; D is unresolved. Germline CDR1 SGHAT, CDR2 FQNNGV. This CDR3 has 15 amino acids. V was pared by 5 bases and J by 0 bases, with 11 bases between. The CDR3 nucleotides are TGTGCCAGCAGCCAGGTCCCCTTCTCCTACAATGAGCAGTTCTTC. Amino acid sequence: CASSQVPFSYNEQFF.

The J gene is TRBJ1-5, the V gene TRBV6-1; D is possibly TRBD1 (6 bases). The CDR3 consists of 16 residues. The V and J ends lost 5 bases and 5 bases respectively, with 19 bases between them. CDR1 is MNHNS, CDR2 SASEGT, per germline. The CDR3 protein is CASSLYRDLGHQPQHF. Here the CDR3 DNA reads TGTGCCAGCAGTCTGTACAGGGACCTGGGACATCAGCCCCAGCATTTT.

On this clonotype itself: A clone one base away is much larger, so this may be a read error. The gene calls are TRBV18 and TRBJ1-2, with a tentative D call TRBD1 (6 bases). V shed 4 bases and J shed 6 bases, with 18 bases lying between them. From germline, CDR1 is KGHSH and CDR2 LQKENI. The CDR3 consists of 15 residues. The CDR3 sequence is CASSRDAQGFNGYTF. The CDR3 DNA reads TGTGCCAGCTCACGGGACGCACAGGGTTTTAATGGCTACACCTTC. Variable domain in full (rest from reference TRBV18 and TRBJ1-2): NAGVMQNPRHLVRRRGQEARLRCSPMKGHSHVYWYRQLPEEGLKFMVYLQKENIIDESGMPKERFSAEFPKEGPSILRIQQVVRGDSAAYFCASSRDAQGFNGYTFGSGTRLTVV.

In the case of this clonotype: Without the conserved terminal phenylalanine or tryptophan, this CDR3 likely stems from a read error. The chain carries TRBV6-1 and TRBJ2-1; the match to TRBD1 covers 10 bases. The V segment lost 6 bases and the J segment 4 bases; nucleotides outside the gene matches: 18. The CDR3 has 19 amino acids. Germline V gene sequence: CDR1 MNHNS, CDR2 SASEGT. CDR3 protein: CASRATGGLTPDYYNEQFL. CDR3 DNA sequence: TGTGCCAGCAGAGCGACAGGGGGCCTAACTCCGGACTATTACAATGAGCAGTTCCTC.

This clonotype appeared a single time. The chain has TRBV15 and TRBJ1-6; D unclear. The V and J ends lost 7 bases and 10 bases respectively, with 17 bases between them. The germline CDR1 and CDR2 sequences are LNHNV and YYDKDF (reference sequence). The CDR3 length is 14 residues. The CDR3, as DNA: TGTGCCACCACCATCGGAGCCACGGGCTCACCCCTCCACTTT. Protein: CATTIGATGSPLHF.

This clonotype was found a few times. The V gene is TRBV25-1, the J gene TRBJ1-2; a possible D gene is TRBD1 (5 bases). This CDR3 has 12 amino acids. Trimming removed 7 bases at V and 7 bases at J, with 13 bases between. The germline V gene has CDR1 MGHDK and CDR2 SYGVNS. DNA of the CDR3: TGTGCCAGCATGGGGCAGGACGGTGGCTACACCTTC. Translating gives CASMGQDGGYTF.

This clonotype appeared once. The genes are TRBV29-1 and TRBJ1-2; 8 nucleotides align to TRBD1. This CDR3 has 14 amino acids. V lost 2 bases to trimming and J lost 4 bases; unmatched junction nucleotides: 6. The germline CDR1 and CDR2 sequences are SQVTM and ANQGSEA. The CDR3 loop is CSVERQGASYGYTF. The DNA of the CDR3 is TGCAGCGTTGAACGGCAGGGGGCTAGCTATGGCTACACCTTC.

This clonotype was found many times. The genes are TRBV13 and TRBJ1-2; D gene uncertain. Between the trimmed V and J ends, which lost 8 bases and 7 bases, there was a span of 17 bases. Per the germline V gene, CDR1 is PRHDT and CDR2 is FYEKMQ (reference sequence). This CDR3 comprises 13 residues. Written as DNA, the CDR3 is TGTGCCAGCGGTGTGCGGAATGAGGGTGGCTACACCTTC. Translation: CASGVRNEGGYTF.

In this sample, this clonotype turned up many times. The CDR3 loop reads CASSQGWLTSIRNEQYF. The DNA of the CDR3 is TGTGCCAGCAGCCAAGGATGGCTGACTAGCATTCGAAACGAGCAGTACTTC. The chain joins TRBV14 to TRBJ2-7; 7 bases are shared with TRBD2. The CDR3 length is 17 residues. Germline V gene lookup returns CDR1 SGHDN and CDR2 FVKESK. V shed 1 base and J 5 bases; nucleotides not matched to a gene: 14.

This clonotype was counted only a few times. V usage is TRBV10-3 and J usage is TRBJ2-7; TRBD1 agrees at 8 bases. The length of the CDR3 is 13 residues. The trim removed 6 bases at V and 2 bases at J, leaving 3 bases unmatched. Germline-derived CDR1 and CDR2 are ENHRY and SYGVKD. CDR3 loop: CAIRRQGTYEQYF. The CDR3, as DNA: TGTGCCATCAGGAGACAGGGGACCTACGAGCAGTACTTC.

The chain is built from TRBV4-1 and TRBJ2-7, with D perhaps assigned TRBD1 or TRBD2 (5 bases each). Trimming shortened V by 4 bases and J by 0 bases, and 10 bases separated the two germline ends. Germline V gene sequence: CDR1 MGHRA, CDR2 YSYEKL. There are 14 residues in the CDR3. The CDR3, as DNA: TGCGCCAGCAGCCCAGGGACCGACTCCTACGAGCAGTACTTC. Encoded protein: CASSPGTDSYEQYF.

This rearrangement joins TRBV20-1 to TRBJ1-2; D is uncertain. Germline V gene data show CDR1 as DFQATT and CDR2 as SNEGSKA (reference sequence). This CDR3 is built from 12 residues. The V gene lost 1 base and the J gene lost 3 bases, with 6 bases spanning the gap. CDR3 region: CSARAGDYGYTF. Written as DNA, the CDR3 is TGCAGTGCTAGAGCCGGGGACTATGGCTACACCTTC.

This clonotype was observed a handful of times. V is TRBV19 and J is TRBJ2-7; possibly TRBD1 or TRBD2 for D (6 bases each). This CDR3 is built from 14 residues. With 9 bases removed from V and 1 base from J, the gap between germline ends came to 16 bases. The V gene's germline CDR1 is LNHDA and CDR2 SQIVND (reference sequence). As DNA, the CDR3 is TGTGCCAGCAGTTGGGGGGCAGTATCCTACGAGCAGTACTTC. As protein: CASSWGAVSYEQYF. Based on the CDR3 plus reference TRBV19 and TRBJ2-7, the full variable domain is DGGITQSPKYLFRKEGQNVTLSCEQNLNHDAMYWYRQDPGQGLRLIYYSQIVNDFQKGDIAEGYSVSREKKESFPLTVTSAQKNPTAFYLCASSWGAVSYEQYFGPGTRLTVT.

There are a few counts of this clonotype. A much bigger clone sits one base away, suggesting this may be a read error. The chain recombines TRBV7-3 with TRBJ2-2, with 9 bases aligning to TRBD2. The length of the CDR3 is 15 residues. Germline-derived CDR1 and CDR2 are SGHTA and FQGTGA. For the CDR3, the DNA is TGTGTCAGCAGCTCAGCGGGAGGATTCCCCGGGGAGCTGTTTTTT. Protein sequence: CVSSSAGGFPGELFF.

The table lists this clonotype with many counts. The rearrangement joins TRBV27 to TRBJ1-1, with D hard to call. CDR1 MNHEY and CDR2 SMNVEV come from the germline V gene (reference sequence). Trimming stripped 8 bases from V and 3 bases from J, with 10 bases between. This CDR3 region has 12 residues. This CDR3 is CASADGDTEAFF. CDR3 DNA sequence: TGTGCCAGCGCAGACGGGGACACTGAAGCTTTCTTT.

This clonotype occurred many times. The rearrangement uses TRBV27 and TRBJ1-2, with no clear D. The CDR3 is made up of 13 amino acids. The germline V and J ends were trimmed by 2 bases and 1 base, with 5 bases remaining between them. Germline-derived CDR1 and CDR2 are MNHEY and SMNVEV (reference sequence). The CDR3 DNA reads as TGTGCCAGCAGTTTAACTGGTAACTATGGCTACACCTTC. Translation gives CASSLTGNYGYTF.

This clonotype appeared many times. The chain joins TRBV12-5 to TRBJ1-2, with D hard to call. This CDR3 is built from 14 residues. Germline assignment: CDR1 LGHNT and CDR2 FRNRAP. V gave up 2 bases and J gave up 2 bases, with 9 bases separating them. As DNA, the CDR3 is TGTGCTAGTGGTTTGATCGTGGGGAACTATGGCTACACCTTC. Protein sequence: CASGLIVGNYGYTF. Full variable domain (rest looked up from reference TRBV12-5 and TRBJ1-2): DARVTQTPRHKVTEMGQEVTMRCQPILGHNTVFWYRQTMMQGLELLAYFRNRAPLDDSGMPKDRFSAEMPDATLATLKIQPSEPRDSAVYFCASGLIVGNYGYTFGSGTRLTVV.

This clonotype was found many times. This chain links TRBV12-3 or TRBV12-4 with TRBJ1-6; perhaps TRBD1 as D (5 bases). The CDR3 length is 16 residues. V dropped 6 bases and J dropped 7 bases, with 19 bases sitting between them. The DNA of the CDR3 is TGTGCCAGCAGCATATCTAATCGAGGGGCCAATTCACCCCTCCACTTT. This sequence encodes CASSISNRGANSPLHF.

The chain recombines TRBV19 with TRBJ1-1; D is ambiguous. CDR1 and CDR2 from the germline V gene are LNHDA and SQIVND (reference sequence). Trimming pared 1 base from V and 0 bases from J, leaving 9 bases between. The CDR3 is made up of 15 amino acids. Here the CDR3 DNA reads TGTGCCAGTAGTATAGTAGTGGGCATGAACACTGAAGCTTTCTTT. Translation gives CASSIVVGMNTEAFF.

A single count supports this clonotype. One junction end does not reproduce the germline sequence, and a read error may be involved. The rearrangement uses TRBV20-1 and TRBJ2-5; D is undetermined. CDR1 and CDR2 (germline): DFQATT, SNEGSKA (reference sequence). The CDR3 runs to 13 residues. The CDR3: CGARWPVGETQCF. The CDR3 DNA follows: TGCGGTGCTAGATGGCCGGTAGGAGAGACCCAGTGCTTC.

This clonotype was seen ten or more times. The chain uses TRBV9 and TRBJ2-5, with TRBD1 identical over 10 bases. This CDR3 contains 15 residues. The ends lost 4 bases at V and 5 bases at J; junction bases unmatched: 8. Germline CDR1 is SGDLS and CDR2 is YYNGEE. The CDR3 spells CASSPTTGGGETQYF. The CDR3 coding sequence is TGTGCCAGCAGCCCGACGACAGGGGGCGGGGAGACCCAGTACTTC.

This clonotype showed up many times. The chain joins TRBV11-2 to TRBJ1-2; D gene uncertain. There are 13 residues in the CDR3. V lost 2 bases and J 1 base, leaving 5 bases between the germline ends. Germline V gene sequence: CDR1 SGHAT, CDR2 FQNNGV. CDR3 protein: CASSLKYNYGYTF. The DNA for the CDR3 is TGTGCCAGCAGCTTAAAGTATAACTATGGCTACACCTTC. The full variable domain, rest sourced from reference TRBV11-2 and TRBJ1-2, is EAGVAQSPRYKIIEKRQSVAFWCNPISGHATLYWYQQILGQGPKLLIQFQNNGVVDDSQLPKDRFSAERLKGVDSTLKIQPAKLEDSAVYLCASSLKYNYGYTFGSGTRLTVV.

This clonotype was recorded at least ten times. The rearrangement joins TRBV9 to TRBJ2-4; possibly TRBD2 for D (5 bases). V was clipped by 7 bases and J by 7 bases, with 12 bases between them. The CDR3 totals 12 residues. CDR1 and CDR2 from the germline V gene are SGDLS and YYNGEE. This CDR3 is CASGGAGNIQYF. In nucleotides, the CDR3 is TGTGCCAGCGGAGGAGCTGGGAACATTCAGTACTTC.

The genes are TRBV20-1 and TRBJ1-5, with no clear D. V was pared by 1 base and J by 3 bases, with 7 bases between. The CDR3 is 13 residues long. Germline loops: CDR1 DFQATT, CDR2 SNEGSKA (reference sequence). CDR3 DNA sequence: TGCAGTGCTAGAGTCGGGAACAATCAGCCCCAGCATTTT. As protein: CSARVGNNQPQHF.

The chain employs TRBV29-1 and TRBJ1-1, with TRBD1 matching 9 bases. The CDR3 totals 13 residues. Per germline, CDR1 SQVTM and CDR2 ANQGSEA. Germline trimming cut 6 bases from V and 6 bases from J; bases unmatched to any gene: 8. CDR3 bases: TGCAGCGTGGCCGGGACAGGGTTCTCTGAAGCTTTCTTT. Amino acid sequence: CSVAGTGFSEAFF.